The next 10 T cell receptor beta chains were all read from a single sample in a study of blood T cell repertoires in COVID-19. The protocol was immunoSEQ multiplex PCR, while the TCRdb copy is restricted to in-frame clones and leaves out a portion. Of over 75,000 clones listed, 75% to 85% are singletons. Sequenced input: peripheral blood. Receptor source: a woman aged 45-59 years with acute or convalescent COVID-19.

The genes are TRBV11-2 and TRBJ1-3, with D perhaps matching TRBD1 (6 bases). V gave up 1 base and J gave up 2 bases, with 9 bases separating them. Per germline, CDR1 SGHAT and CDR2 FQNNGV. The CDR3 is made up of 15 amino acids. The CDR3 protein is CASSLAGGAGNTIYF. CDR3 nucleotides: TGTGCCAGCAGCTTAGCGGGGGGCGCTGGAAACACCATATATTTT.

The rearrangement joins TRBV29-1 to TRBJ1-5; possibly TRBD1 for D (6 bases). The length of the CDR3 is 11 residues. V was pared by 7 bases and J by 5 bases, with 9 bases between. CDR1 is SQVTM, CDR2 ANQGSEA, per germline. The DNA of the CDR3 is TGCAGCGCAGGGGATGATCAGCCCCAGCATTTT. This gives the protein CSAGDDQPQHF.

This clone was seen only a few times. V is TRBV5-1 and J is TRBJ1-2; no firm D call. Germline V gene lookup returns CDR1 SGHRS and CDR2 YFSETQ. V was shortened by 0 bases and J by 8 bases, with 17 bases between the two germline ends. The CDR3 spans 15 residues. The DNA of the CDR3 is TGCGCCAGCAGCTTGGCCGCTGAGGGCTTTGACGGCTACACCTTC. Amino acid sequence: CASSLAAEGFDGYTF.

The V gene is TRBV7-2, the J gene TRBJ1-2; 8 bases map to TRBD1. The trim removed 5 bases at V and 6 bases at J, leaving 5 bases unmatched. Per the germline V gene, CDR1 is SGHTA and CDR2 is FQGNSA. CDR3 size: 13 residues. CDR3 coding DNA: TGTGCCAGCAGCGGCAGGGGGCCGGATGGCTACACCTTC. Protein: CASSGRGPDGYTF.

The chain couples TRBV14 to TRBJ2-7; D gene uncertain. The CDR3 runs to 15 residues. Germline loops: CDR1 SGHDN, CDR2 FVKESK. Trimming cost V 5 bases and J 0 bases, with 14 bases left between them. Written as DNA, the CDR3 is TGTGCCAGCAGCGTTATGGTGGTTAGCTCCTACGAGCAGTACTTC. Amino acids: CASSVMVVSSYEQYF.

This clone came up a few times. The chain carries TRBV24-1 and TRBJ2-2; no reliable D call. The CDR3 loop spans 13 amino acids. The germline CDR1 and CDR2 sequences are KGHDR and SFDVKD. With 5 bases removed from V and 3 bases from J, the gap between germline ends came to 6 bases. The CDR3 loop is CATSGQYTGELFF. The CDR3 nucleotides are TGTGCCACCAGTGGGCAGTACACCGGGGAGCTGTTTTTT.

This clone was detected a few times. The chain couples TRBV5-1 to TRBJ2-5, with D possibly matching TRBD2 (5 bases). There are 12 residues in the CDR3. Per germline, CDR1 SGHRS and CDR2 YFSETQ. Deletions cut 1 base from V and 5 bases from J, with 6 bases between. DNA of the CDR3: TGCGCCAGCAGCTTGAGAGGGGAGACCCAGTACTTC. Translation: CASSLRGETQYF.

CDR3 protein: CASSESLGPLAPVLGEQFF. The DNA for the CDR3 is TGCGCCAGCAGTGAGTCTCTTGGGCCCTTAGCGCCTGTTTTGGGTGAGCAGTTCTTC. The chain couples TRBV10-1 to TRBJ2-1; TRBD2 is a possible D gene (5 bases). The germline V and J ends were trimmed by 0 bases and 9 bases, with 27 bases remaining between them. CDR3 size: 19 residues. Germline lookup yields CDR1 WNHNN and CDR2 SYGVQD (reference sequence).

This chain connects TRBV19 to TRBJ2-1; 11 bases line up with TRBD2. The CDR3 is 16 amino acids. Germline CDR1 is LNHDA and CDR2 is SQIVND (reference sequence). The V gene end was trimmed by 7 bases and the J gene end by 6 bases; junction bases not matched to a gene: 11. The CDR3: CASKLAGVQGSNEQFF. The CDR3, as DNA: TGTGCCAGTAAACTAGCGGGGGTCCAAGGATCCAATGAGCAGTTCTTC.

The chain carries TRBV28 and TRBJ1-5, with TRBD1 as a possible D gene (6 bases). The CDR3 runs 13 residues. Trimming removed 6 bases from V and 5 bases from J, with 11 bases in between. Germline lookup yields CDR1 MDHEN and CDR2 SYDVKM. In nucleotides, the CDR3 is TGTGCCAGCAGCAGGGGCAGGGATCAGCCCCAGCATTTT. Its protein is CASSRGRDQPQHF. Full variable domain (missing parts from reference TRBV28 and TRBJ1-5): DVKVTQSSRYLVKRTGEKVFLECVQDMDHENMFWYRQDPGLGLRLIYFSYDVKMKEKGDIPEGYSVSREKKERFSLILESASTNQTSMYLCASSRGRDQPQHFGDGTRLSIL.